This T cell receptor (beta chain) was retrieved from a study of OX40 agonist ivuxolimab in advanced cancers. Background on the study: Earlier treatment with anti-PD-1, anti-PD-L1 or anti-CTLA-4 was permitted, and approximately 38% had received some.

A word on this clone: No antigen is known for it.

Study observations and caveats: Patients who responded partially at 0.1-3.0 mg/kg showed clonal expansion ranking among the lowest. Expanded peripheral T-cell antigen specificity went undetermined. At 0.1 to 3.0 mg/kg, CD4+ and CD8+ blood T cells expanded clonally by week 6.

Germline V gene lookup returns CDR1 KGHSH and CDR2 LQKENI. Between the trimmed V and J ends, which lost 6 bases and 3 bases, there was a span of 8 bases. The CDR3 is made up of 13 amino acids. The protocol was immunoSEQ multiplex PCR, while the TCRdb copy is restricted to in-frame clones and leaves out a portion. Among 95,000 to 150,000 clones listed, about 94% were seen once. The sequence derives from an adult with an advanced solid tumor such as melanoma, head and neck, liver or kidney cancer. The sample here was CD4+ or CD8+ T cells sorted from blood, taken in a trial of the OX40 agonist ivuxolimab. This chain connects TRBV18 to TRBJ1-4; D ambiguous. The CDR3 spells CASSVDPNEKLFF. CDR3 in DNA: TGTGCCAGCTCGGTAGATCCTAATGAAAAACTGTTTTTT.